The 22 T cell receptor beta chains below were found in one sample sequenced in a study of cytomegalovirus exposure and HLA in healthy donors. PCR involved 60 Vbeta and 13 Jbeta primers. The protocol was immunoSEQ multiplex PCR, while the TCRdb copy is restricted to in-frame clones and leaves out a portion. The data show about 200,000 clones, with over 65% seen just once and 0.075% to 0.1% held by the top ten. Sequencing was performed on PBMCs. The receptors stem from a boy between 2 and 10 years old in good health and CMV-seronegative.

The genes are TRBV19 and TRBJ1-6; 8 bases map to TRBD1. The CDR3 loop spans 15 amino acids. The ends lost 7 bases at V and 1 base at J; junction bases unmatched: 3. Germline assignment: CDR1 LNHDA and CDR2 SQIVND (reference sequence). The CDR3 bases are TGTGCCAGTACACAGGGGGGGTCCTATAATTCACCCCTCCACTTT. It is translated as CASTQGGSYNSPLHF.

The V call is TRBV7-9, the J call TRBJ2-3; 15 bases are shared with TRBD2. Unmatched junction bases numbered 11, after V lost 7 bases and J lost 9 bases. Looked up from germline, CDR1 is SEHNR and CDR2 is FQNEAQ (reference sequence). This CDR3 spans 16 amino acids. The CDR3 nucleotides are TGTGCCAGCACCATTAGGACTAGCGGGGGGGTGGTCACGCAGTATTTT. It codes for CASTIRTSGGVVTQYF.

The gene calls are TRBV9 and TRBJ1-6, with TRBD1 matching over 10 bases. CDR1 SGDLS and CDR2 YYNGEE come from the germline V gene. CDR3 length: 16 amino acids. With 4 bases clipped from V and 9 bases from J, the junction kept 10 bases outside the gene matches. This CDR3 is CASSPRTGGVGSPLHF. DNA for the CDR3: TGTGCCAGCAGCCCGAGGACAGGGGGAGTAGGTTCACCCCTCCACTTT.

V usage is TRBV19 and J usage is TRBJ1-4; 7 nucleotides match TRBD1. CDR3 length equals 21 residues. Germline V gene data show CDR1 as LNHDA and CDR2 as SQIVND (reference sequence). The ends lost 0 bases at V and 4 bases at J; junction bases unmatched: 20. The DNA for the CDR3 is TGTGCCAGTAGTATAGAGTTCCAGTCTTTAACGACGACAGGGAATAATGAAAAACTGTTTTTT. This sequence encodes CASSIEFQSLTTTGNNEKLFF.

The chain combines TRBV2 with TRBJ2-4; 12 bases match TRBD2. The CDR3 totals 16 residues. The trim removed 4 bases at V and 4 bases at J, leaving 5 bases unmatched. Germline values: CDR1 SNHLY, CDR2 FYNNEI. This CDR3 reads CASSAPGTSGKNIQYF. CDR3 DNA sequence: TGTGCCAGCAGTGCTCCGGGGACTAGCGGGAAAAACATTCAGTACTTC.

The chain employs TRBV7-9 and TRBJ1-4, with D possibly matching TRBD1 (6 bases). The CDR3 sequence is 14 residues long. V was clipped by 5 bases and J by 8 bases, with 15 bases between them. The germline CDR1 and CDR2 sequences are SEHNR and FQNEAQ (reference sequence). The CDR3 sequence is CASSQDSSVEKLFF. In DNA form, the CDR3 reads TGTGCCAGCAGCCAGGACAGCTCAGTCGAAAAACTGTTTTTT.

The V call is TRBV20-1, the J call TRBJ2-7; D not resolved. Trimming took 0 bases from V and 6 from J, leaving 6 bases between them. From germline, CDR1 is DFQATT and CDR2 SNEGSKA (reference sequence). This CDR3 comprises 11 residues. The CDR3 DNA follows: TGCAGTGCTAGAGACAGAACCGAGCAGTACTTC. It translates to CSARDRTEQYF.

This chain uses TRBV6-5 with TRBJ2-5; D possibly corresponds to TRBD2 (6 bases). The tail of the sequence fits TRBJ2-7 better, so the J call may be wrong. The length of the CDR3 is 14 residues. Germline V gene data show CDR1 as MNHEY and CDR2 as SVGAGI. The CDR3 region is CASSSPGLFYEQYF. The CDR3, as DNA: TGTGCCAGCAGTTCCCCGGGACTTTTCTACGAGCAGTACTTC.

This clone was recorded once. The chain couples TRBV25-1 to TRBJ1-2; a weak D match, TRBD1 (6 bases). The CDR3 runs to 12 residues. Germline-derived CDR1 and CDR2 are MGHDK and SYGVNS. Trimming cost V 2 bases and J 5 bases, with 6 bases left between them. The CDR3 protein is CASSEQGYGYTF. The CDR3 DNA reads as TGTGCCAGCAGTGAACAGGGGTATGGCTACACCTTC.

The chain is built from TRBV6-1 and TRBJ1-2; D gene ambiguous. V shed 8 bases and J shed 6 bases, with 10 bases lying between them. Germline values: CDR1 MNHNS, CDR2 SASEGT. CDR3 length: 11 amino acids. CDR3 residues: CASQNVDGYTF. As DNA, the CDR3 is TGTGCCAGCCAGAACGTGGATGGCTACACCTTC.

The chain uses TRBV2 and TRBJ1-6; D gene ambiguous. V was shortened by 11 bases and J by 8 bases, with 10 bases between the two germline ends. CDR1 SNHLY and CDR2 FYNNEI come from the germline V gene. The CDR3 consists of 11 residues. This CDR3 is CAGGLDSPLHF. The CDR3 DNA follows: TGTGCCGGCGGACTAGATTCACCCCTCCACTTT.

The J gene is TRBJ1-2, the V gene TRBV30, with 7 bases fitting TRBD1. After removal of 0 bases from V and 7 bases from J, the junction contained 5 bases not matched to a gene. The CDR3 has 13 residues. Germline CDR1 is GTSNPN and CDR2 is SVGIG (reference sequence). The CDR3 DNA follows: TGTGCCTGGAGTGTTTTCCAGGGGGGTGGCTACACCTTC. As protein: CAWSVFQGGGYTF.

This chain connects TRBV10-3 to TRBJ2-7, with D possibly matching TRBD2 (6 bases). CDR1 and CDR2 (germline): ENHRY, SYGVKD. The CDR3 has 14 amino acids. With 4 bases removed from V and 3 bases from J, the gap between germline ends came to 13 bases. The DNA for the CDR3 is TGTGCCATCAGTGGCCCCGGGACTGACTACGAGCAGTACTTC. This translates into CAISGPGTDYEQYF.

This clone occurred once. CDR3 sequence: CASSLEAASTDTQYF. The CDR3 nucleotides read TGTGCCAGCAGCTTAGAGGCGGCTAGCACAGATACGCAGTATTTT. The chain uses TRBV7-2 and TRBJ2-3; no reliable D call. Germline CDR1 and CDR2: SGHTA and FQGNSA. This CDR3 spans 15 amino acids. Trimming took 1 base from V and 0 from J, leaving 8 bases between them.

The V gene is TRBV6-4, the J gene TRBJ2-7; D might be TRBD2 (7 bases). This CDR3 has 18 amino acids. Trimming took off 4 bases at V and 0 bases at J, with 22 bases between the two ends. Germline lookup yields CDR1 MRHNA and CDR2 SNTAGT. The CDR3 nucleotides read TGTGCCAGCAGTGCCCCATGGGGGGGCGGGGGAGACTCCTACGAGCAGTACTTC. Its protein is CASSAPWGGGGDSYEQYF.

The chain links TRBV10-3 to TRBJ1-1; 8 bases are a match to TRBD1. V dropped 9 bases and J dropped 5; count of bases not matched to a gene: 2. The CDR3 has 11 amino acids. Germline V CDR1 and CDR2: ENHRY, SYGVKD. The CDR3 spells CAIGQGTEAFF. CDR3 bases: TGTGCCATAGGACAGGGAACTGAAGCTTTCTTT.

The chain has TRBV18 and TRBJ1-4; 8 nucleotides align to TRBD1. J was trimmed by 8 bases and V by 3 bases; bases with no gene match: 5. In germline, CDR1 is KGHSH, CDR2 LQKENI. The CDR3 is 14 residues long. This CDR3 is CASSPWTGKEKLFF. The CDR3 DNA sequence: TGTGCCAGCTCACCCTGGACAGGGAAGGAAAAACTGTTTTTT.

The chain uses TRBV4-2 and TRBJ2-3; D remains ambiguous. In germline, CDR1 is LGHNA, CDR2 YNFKEQ. V was clipped by 0 bases and J by 1 base, with 8 bases between them. The CDR3 has 15 residues. This chain's CDR3 is CASSQDRRGTDTQYF. The CDR3 region has the DNA TGTGCCAGCAGCCAAGATCGTAGAGGCACAGATACGCAGTATTTT.

The genes are TRBV6-6 and TRBJ1-4, with D unclear. CDR3 length: 15 residues. V shed 4 bases and J shed 1 base, with 10 bases lying between them. Germline V lookup: CDR1 MNHNY, CDR2 SVGAGI (reference sequence). Here the CDR3 DNA reads TGTGCCAGCAGTTCCATCGGGGTAACTAATGAAAAACTGTTTTTT. Translated, it gives CASSSIGVTNEKLFF.

The rearrangement uses TRBV2 and TRBJ1-5, with 7 bases fitting TRBD1. The CDR3 covers 14 residues. From germline, CDR1 is SNHLY and CDR2 FYNNEI. The ends lost 5 bases at V and 5 bases at J; junction bases unmatched: 6. This CDR3 is CASSPLRGDQPQHF. For the CDR3, the DNA is TGTGCCAGCAGTCCACTCAGGGGGGATCAGCCCCAGCATTTT.

J is TRBJ1-2 and V is TRBV4-3, with D possibly TRBD1 on 5 matching bases. Trimming cost V 2 bases and J 6 bases, with 16 bases left between them. The CDR3 runs 15 residues. Germline V lookup: CDR1 LGHNA, CDR2 YSLEER. The chain's CDR3 is CASSQSRTSSNGYTF. CDR3 nucleotides: TGCGCCAGCAGCCAATCTAGGACATCCTCTAATGGCTACACCTTC.

The CDR3 spells CASSWGTSGGVDTQYF. The DNA for the CDR3 is TGCGCCAGCAGCTGGGGGACTAGCGGGGGGGTGGATACGCAGTATTTT. This chain uses TRBV5-1 with TRBJ2-3; TRBD2 matches 16 bases. Germline lookup yields CDR1 SGHRS and CDR2 YFSETQ. The J segment lost 6 bases and the V segment lost 3 bases, leaving 4 bases of the junction unmatched. The CDR3 contains 16 residues.